This T cell receptor beta chain was sequenced in a study of T-cell memory formation after mild COVID-19. In the study overall: Largely donor-specific TCR clusters were found.

This CDR3 comprises 15 residues. V was pared by 5 bases and J by 2 bases, with 8 bases of the junction left unmatched. Germline CDR1 and CDR2: KGHSH and LQKENI. The table lists this clonotype with a few counts. TCRdb recomputed calls from the 5' RACE reads with MiXCR, one row per CDR3 protein. This repertoire shows 55,000 to 75,000 distinct CDR3 sequences, about a quarter found once; its top ten account for 35% to 45%. The specimen sequenced was PBMCs or a T cell subset sorted from them (not recorded which). The rearrangement joins TRBV18 to TRBJ2-5, with 7 bases aligning to TRBD2. This receptor was taken from a man younger than 35 who had mild COVID-19 (a few samples of this study predate the infection). Cell type and time point are not known. The chain's CDR3 is CASSYPTGGQETQYF. The CDR3 DNA reads TGTGCCAGCTCATACCCCACGGGGGGACAAGAGACCCAGTACTTC.